What follows is one T cell receptor beta chain and its context. The antigen is not known. CDR1 is LNHDA, CDR2 SQIVND, per germline (reference sequence). Deletions cut 8 bases from V and 4 bases from J, with 5 bases between. The CDR3 runs 10 residues. CFSE-labeled sorted T cells met regulatory or mature dendritic cells for around 5 days. FACS sorted CD4+ or CD8+ T cells into CD45RA+ naive and CD45RO+ memory. Sequencing was performed with immunoSEQ multiplex PCR; in TCRdb, only in-frame clones are kept and a portion is missing. Of about 12,000 clones in the sample, around 92% were seen once. This specimen comes from a study of regulatory dendritic cells for organ transplantation. The study, taken as a whole, reports: Among resting subsets, memory CD8+ cells contained the most alloreactive clonotypes. Naive CD4+ and CD8+ repertoires were highly diverse; memory CD8+ was most oligoclonal. Regulatory dendritic cells appeared to expand memory CD8+ clones less than mature ones.

The rearrangement uses TRBV19 and TRBJ1-2; tentative D call: TRBD1 (5 bases). The sequenced sample was naive CD8+ T cells from blood cultured with regulatory dendritic cells. The subset: CD45RA+ naive T cells. This TCR derives from a human donor in good health. The CDR3 bases are TGTGCCAGTGGGGGCTATGGCTACACCTTC. It is translated as CASGGYGYTF.